What follows describes a single TCR beta chain. This clonotype has just a few counts. It has no known antigen specificity. The sample holds no much larger clone one base away, and base qualities are not on file. The data stem from a study of glioma-infiltrating T cells listed by TCRdb under 2016. In terms of the full investigation: Sequencing of TCR alpha- and beta-chain repertoires was performed on glioma tissue, on non-neoplastic brain tissue, and on matched peripheral blood mononuclear cells. Each tissue-infiltrating repertoire was compared with the same patient's peripheral blood repertoire to measure divergence between tissue and blood T-cell populations. Three low-grade glioma patients, several primary glioblastoma patients and three non-glioma patients contributing non-neoplastic brain tissue were included in the paired cohort. The paper as a whole reports these results and caveats: Small numbers underpinned the group comparisons: under ten glioblastoma patients, three low-grade glioma patients and three non-neoplastic patients. Very few CDR3 sequences were found to be shared between tissue and blood, and this scarcity was attributed to high CDR3 diversity and limited sampling. VJ-independent divergence between tissue and blood was lower than expected in non-neoplastic patients but higher than expected in all gliomas, particularly low-grade gliomas.

The V end loses 5 bases and the J end loses 1 base, and a stretch of 21 bases separates them. The germline V gene supplies CDR1 MDHEN and CDR2 SYDVKM. The CDR3, from cysteine to phenylalanine, totals 18 residues. Only the CDR3 part of the read is kept: 54 bases, read in frame from the first base. The iRepertoire nested amplicon-rescue multiplex PCR (arm-PCR) platform was used to amplify TCR alpha and beta CDR3 regions from RNA. The input for one-step reverse transcription and amplification was about 95-450 ng of either tissue mRNA or PBMC total RNA. After bead purification, a secondary multiplex PCR added Illumina adapters, and libraries were gel-purified between 200 and 400 bp. Internal 6-nucleotide barcodes were carried by the libraries and were used for demultiplexing. The libraries were sequenced on an Illumina MiSeq using 2x220 or 2x250 nucleotide paired-end reads. Processing in the source paper ran as follows. Paired reads were merged using FLASH 1.2.11 and were aligned to the GRCh37 human genome using BWA-MEM, after which TRA and TRB reads were extracted. For V and J assignment, an IMGT-derived reference of cassette sequences and CDR3 motifs that included pseudogenes was used. Reads were translated in three frames, and productive CDR3s were defined by a C…FGXG motif without stop codons. Clonotypes were defined as unique combinations of V-J cassette pair and CDR3 amino acid sequence. Reads were filtered by Hamming distance, thresholded by each sample's sequence error rate in mapped regions. The public reads were reprocessed in TCRdb via fastp at Q25 and MiXCR, keeping in-frame beta chains. Rows are unified per CDR3 protein, each entry keeping the most common DNA and genes. TCRdb assigned the V and J calls; the authors' analysis was not used. The sample table contains about 130,000 distinct CDR3 sequences; only one count was recorded for approximately 26% of them. The top ten clonotypes cover around a quarter of the sample.

Sequenced: glioma tissue, nonneoplastic brain tissue, or PBMCs (not recorded which). The chain employs TRBV28 and TRBJ1-3; TRBD1 is a possible D gene, resting on 6 matching bases. The receptor was derived from a human donor with low-grade glioma or glioblastoma, undergoing nonglioma brain surgery, or in good health (not recorded which). The nucleotide sequence reads as follows: TGTGCCAGCAGTCCCGGGCTACGGCAGGGGAGGTCTGGAAACACCATATATTTT. This codes for CASSPGLRQGRSGNTIYF.